A single sample is the source of the 17 T cell receptor beta chains below, sequenced in a study of blood T cell repertoires in COVID-19. The repertoire was sequenced with immunoSEQ multiplex PCR; TCRdb's copy has only in-frame clones and lacks some. The top ten hold under 4.5% of the sample, which has roughly 250,000 clones, roughly 81% seen once. Sequencing used peripheral blood. The receptors come from a man aged 50 to 60 with acute or convalescent COVID-19.

This clone was observed a single time. CDR3 DNA: TGTGCCAGCAGTCATGGGGGCAGCACAGATACGCAGTATTTT. Its protein product is CASSHGGSTDTQYF. This chain joins TRBV28 and TRBJ2-3, with D perhaps TRBD1 (6 bases). Germline loops: CDR1 MDHEN, CDR2 SYDVKM. Trimming removed 5 bases at V and 0 bases at J, with 9 bases between. The CDR3 runs to 14 residues.

The chain carries TRBV10-3 and TRBJ1-5, with TRBD1 matching 10 bases. The CDR3 spans 14 residues. CDR1 and CDR2 from the germline V gene are ENHRY and SYGVKD. V lost 8 bases and J lost 4; bases outside the gene matches: 5. The CDR3 coding sequence is TGTGCCATCTCCCCGGGACAGGGGAATCAGCCCCAGCATTTT. Encoded protein: CAISPGQGNQPQHF.

The chain is built from TRBV11-3 and TRBJ2-7; 8 positions match TRBD2. The CDR3 has 17 residues. Trimming removed 1 base from V and 0 bases from J; junction bases left unmatched: 8. Germline V gene lookup returns CDR1 SGHNT and CDR2 YENEEA. The CDR3 here is CASSLGVRSGTSYEQYF. CDR3 nucleotide sequence: TGTGCCAGCAGCTTAGGAGTTCGTAGCGGGACCTCCTACGAGCAGTACTTC.

The rearrangement uses TRBV29-1 and TRBJ1-1, with 8 nucleotides matching TRBD1. From germline, CDR1 is SQVTM and CDR2 ANQGSEA. CDR3 length: 14 residues. Trimming cost V 2 bases and J 1 base; bases outside gene matches: 3. CDR3 loop: CSVERTGTNTEAFF. CDR3 DNA sequence: TGCAGCGTTGAAAGGACAGGGACGAACACTGAAGCTTTCTTT.

The chain couples TRBV2 to TRBJ1-2; D unresolved. CDR1 is SNHLY and CDR2 is FYNNEI in the germline V gene. Trimming stripped 1 base from V and 8 bases from J, with 14 bases between. The CDR3 covers 14 residues. CDR3 in DNA: TGTGCCAGCAGTGAAGTATTGTCAAGCCGGGGCTACACCTTC. Its protein product is CASSEVLSSRGYTF.

Regarding this clone: The sample contains more than one DNA sequence encoding this CDR3. The CDR3: CASSPDRNQPQHF. As DNA, the CDR3 is TGCGCCAGCAGCCCGGACAGAAATCAGCCCCAGCATTTT. The chain couples TRBV5-1 to TRBJ1-5, with D perhaps TRBD1 (6 bases). The CDR3 is 13 residues long. V lost 4 bases to trimming and J lost 4 bases, with 9 bases between them. Germline assignment: CDR1 SGHRS and CDR2 YFSETQ.

The chain is built from TRBV6-5 and TRBJ2-7; 8 positions match TRBD1. V trimming: 6 bases; J trimming: 5 bases; junction bases outside the gene matches: 9. This CDR3 has 14 amino acids. The V gene's germline CDR1 is MNHEY and CDR2 SVGAGI. The CDR3 is CASRSGTGIDEQYF. CDR3 DNA: TGTGCCAGCAGGTCCGGGACAGGAATCGACGAGCAGTACTTC.

The gene calls are TRBV2 and TRBJ1-6; 9 bases are a match to TRBD1. The V gene's germline CDR1 is SNHLY and CDR2 FYNNEI. Germline trimming cut 6 bases from V and 10 bases from J; bases unmatched to any gene: 10. CDR3 size: 15 residues. CDR3 nucleotide sequence: TGTGCCAGCAGGATGGACAGGGGTTTGGGGTCACCCCTCCACTTT. This gives the protein CASRMDRGLGSPLHF.

The V and J genes are TRBV5-4 and TRBJ2-5, with 9 bases aligning to TRBD2. V was clipped by 3 bases and J by 5 bases; unmatched bases: 11. In germline, CDR1 is SGHNT, CDR2 YYREEE (reference sequence). CDR3 length: 16 amino acids. The CDR3 coding sequence is TGTGCCAGCAGCTCGGATTGGCTAGCGGGGTATGAGACCCAGTACTTC. As protein: CASSSDWLAGYETQYF.

The chain links TRBV6-5 to TRBJ2-3; D ambiguous. V lost 5 bases and J lost 4, with 13 bases in between. From germline, CDR1 is MNHEY and CDR2 SVGAGI. The CDR3 runs to 14 residues. The CDR3 nucleotides are TGTGCCAGCAGTACCCCTTTCGGAGCAGATACGCAGTATTTT. As protein: CASSTPFGADTQYF.

This clone appeared a few times. The V call is TRBV18, the J call TRBJ1-2; D perhaps matches TRBD1 (6 bases). CDR1 is KGHSH and CDR2 is LQKENI in the germline V gene. V lost 0 bases to trimming and J lost 8 bases, with 10 bases between them. The CDR3 is 13 residues long. CDR3 protein: CASSPPQGSGYTF. The CDR3 region has the DNA TGTGCCAGCTCACCACCCCAGGGGAGCGGCTACACCTTC.

The gene calls are TRBV4-1 and TRBJ1-5; 8 bases are shared with TRBD1. V shed 2 bases and J 2 bases; nucleotides not matched to a gene: 5. The CDR3 runs to 16 residues. Germline V gene lookup returns CDR1 MGHRA and CDR2 YSYEKL. The CDR3 coding sequence is TGCGCCAGCAGCCAACAGGGGGCGCGCGGCAATCAGCCCCAGCATTTT. Amino acid sequence: CASSQQGARGNQPQHF.

The rearrangement uses TRBV23-1 and TRBJ2-1; TRBD1 matches at 9 bases. TRBV23-1 falls under the ORF class, with uncertain function. The V gene end was trimmed by 3 bases and the J gene end by 10 bases; junction bases not matched to a gene: 7. The CDR3 runs 14 residues. The CDR3 here is CASSHGQGIYEQFF. In DNA, the CDR3 is TGCGCCAGCAGTCACGGACAGGGGATTTACGAGCAGTTCTTC.

This clone was picked up one time. V usage is TRBV6-5 and J usage is TRBJ1-5; possible D gene TRBD1, 6 bases. Germline loops: CDR1 MNHEY, CDR2 SVGAGI. This CDR3 contains 13 residues. V was shortened by 5 bases and J by 5 bases, with 10 bases between the two germline ends. CDR3 sequence (DNA): TGTGCCAGCAGTCGGACAGAAGATCAGCCCCAGCATTTT. It codes for CASSRTEDQPQHF.

The sample holds a few counts of this clone. The CDR3 reads CASSPPSDRDGEQFF. CDR3 in DNA: TGTGCCAGCAGCCCCCCCTCAGACAGGGACGGTGAGCAGTTCTTC. V is TRBV7-8 and J is TRBJ2-1; TRBD1 agrees at 7 bases. CDR1 and CDR2 from the germline V gene are SGHVS and FQNEAQ. The CDR3 contains 15 residues. Losses at the gene ends were 5 bases for V and 9 bases for J; bases not matched to a gene: 13.

The chain combines TRBV27 with TRBJ2-3; the D gene is possibly TRBD2 (6 bases). The CDR3 runs to 15 residues. V shed 7 bases and J shed 0 bases, with 14 bases lying between them. The germline V gene encodes CDR1 MNHEY and CDR2 SMNVEV (reference sequence). CDR3 bases: TGTGCCAGCACTCCACTAGCTCCCAGCACAGATACGCAGTATTTT. Protein product: CASTPLAPSTDTQYF.

The V call is TRBV7-2, the J call TRBJ1-6; D gene unclear. V was clipped by 1 base and J by 7 bases, with 8 bases between them. CDR1 and CDR2 from the germline V gene are SGHTA and FQGNSA. The CDR3 is 14 amino acids. The CDR3 DNA reads as TGTGCCAGCAGCTTAGACGCGGGGAATTCACCCCTCCACTTT. This sequence encodes CASSLDAGNSPLHF.